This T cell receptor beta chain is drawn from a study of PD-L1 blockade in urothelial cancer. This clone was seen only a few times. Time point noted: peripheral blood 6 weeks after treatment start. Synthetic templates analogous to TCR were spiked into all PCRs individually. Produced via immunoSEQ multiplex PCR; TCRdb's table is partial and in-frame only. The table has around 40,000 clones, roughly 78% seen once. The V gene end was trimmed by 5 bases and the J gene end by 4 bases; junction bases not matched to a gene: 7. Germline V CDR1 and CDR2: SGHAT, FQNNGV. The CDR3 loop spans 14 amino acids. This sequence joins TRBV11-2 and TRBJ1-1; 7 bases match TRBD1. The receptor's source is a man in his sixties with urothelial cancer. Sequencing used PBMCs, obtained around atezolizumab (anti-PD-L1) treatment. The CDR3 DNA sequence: TGTGCCAGCAGCCCCTTTGACAGGGCCACTGAAGCTTTCTTT. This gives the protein CASSPFDRATEAFF.